This TCR beta chain appears in the sequencing data of a study of early T cells in non-severe SARS-CoV-2 infection. Germline lookup yields CDR1 MNHEY and CDR2 SVGAGI. V was pared by 5 bases and J by 0 bases, with 5 bases of the junction left unmatched. The CDR3 is 17 amino acids. This clonotype came up a few times. TCRdb re-called the 5' RACE reads through MiXCR, storing one row per CDR3 protein. Of 95,000 to 100,000 distinct CDR3 sequences in the sample, roughly 13% are singletons; the top ten hold approximately 2.4%. The sample taken for sequencing was whole blood. This receptor was taken from an adult who was a healthcare worker with PCR-confirmed SARS-CoV-2 infection or an uninfected control (not recorded which). The V call is TRBV6-5, the J call TRBJ2-1; 12 bases match TRBD2. The CDR3, as DNA: TGTGCCAGCAGTCTCGGACTAGCGGGACGCTCCTACAATGAGCAGTTCTTC. Encoded protein: CASSLGLAGRSYNEQFF.